The TCR beta chain described here comes from a study of T cell repertoires in cytomegalovirus infection. TCRdb reanalysed the reads using MiXCR and keeps one entry per CDR3 protein. The sample includes about 890,000 distinct CDR3 sequences, 30% to 40% seen only once; the top ten take over 12%. On this clonotype: What it binds is not known.

The source is a human donor in good health (CMV status not recorded). Some clones in this sample may be carry-over from other donors' samples. The sample consisted of cultured CD8+ T cells from PBMCs, taken from culture after CMV antigen stimulation.

Here the CDR3 DNA reads TGTGCCAGTAGTACCCCGATCAACACTGAAGCTTTCTTT. Amino acid sequence: CASSTPINTEAFF. The genes are TRBV19 and TRBJ1-1; D is unresolved. The CDR3 is 13 amino acids. Germline assignment: CDR1 LNHDA and CDR2 SQIVND (reference sequence). The ends were cut back, 4 bases at V and 2 bases at J, with 8 bases in the middle.